A selection of T cell receptor beta chains follows, all from one sample in a study of human T cells and chemical hapten exposure. TCRdb reanalysed the RACE reads using MiXCR and keeps one entry per CDR3 protein. This repertoire shows about 300,000 distinct CDR3 sequences, 5.5% found once; its top ten account for about 8.7%. The sample was whole blood, taken in connection with sensitization to the hapten diphenylcyclopropenone (DPC). Every receptor here comes from a woman aged 18-30 years with alopecia areata. Some clones in this sample may be carry-over from other donors' samples. The conserved cysteine and the conserved F or W are not part of the CDR3 here.

v_gene | CDR3aa
TRBV10-3 | AISDFGPPPNTGELF
TRBV18 | ASSPKLTRMAGQNTEAF
TRBV15 | ATSRAGAGVGDNNQPQH
TRBV28 | ASRKTEWGTGELF
TRBV11-2 | ASSSPARRTGTGEQF
TRBV2 | ASSEARGQSHRTGELF
TRBV7-9 | ASSPKTGTSVQETQY
TRBV5-1 | ASSSTGQRVNTEAF
TRBV7-8 | ASSLLGSEGGYT
TRBV20-1 | SARRGPGYNEQF
TRBV29-1 | SPEAGFDSPLH
TRBV7-9 | ASSLSNLSGNTIY
TRBV12-5 | ASGLNLNPTDTQY
TRBV4-1 | ASSQGQGSLYEQY
TRBV7-3 | ASSPGNSNTEAF
TRBV20-1 | SAGGHTANYGYT
TRBV4-3 | ASSQDSAGDSYGYT
TRBV7-2 | ASSSGSFNYGYT
TRBV20-1 | SAIILAGGLTDTQY
TRBV6-2/TRBV6-3 | ASSYGEFGANVLT
TRBV20-1 | SAKPPAGGREQF
TRBV29-1 | SVDGGPNTDTQY
TRBV29-1 | SVSGPEGYT
TRBV6-2/TRBV6-3 | ASSSLQGSRDTQY